This T cell receptor (beta chain) was observed in a study of blood T cell repertoires in COVID-19. Study-level information: COVID-19 samples from acute and convalescent phases originated in the United States, Italy and Spain.

Per germline, CDR1 MDHEN and CDR2 SYDVKM. The CDR3 has 15 amino acids. Trimming stripped 7 bases from V and 2 bases from J, with 17 bases between. The table came from immunoSEQ multiplex PCR; TCRdb's copy has only in-frame clones and leaves some out. In the table there are 25,000 or so clones, around 90% of which are singletons. The rearrangement uses TRBV28 and TRBJ1-1; a weak D match, TRBD1 (6 bases). This receptor was taken from a human donor in a cohort sampled during active COVID-19. Input material: peripheral blood. CDR3 nucleotides: TGTGCCAGCACCGCAGAGGGGGGGCTCAACACTGAAGCTTTCTTT. Translation: CASTAEGGLNTEAFF.